This T cell receptor (beta chain) was identified in a study of cytomegalovirus exposure and HLA in healthy donors. Whole-study findings and limits: CMV serostatus alone was available as immune exposure information. Association of a missense DCLRE1C variant with TCR beta V- and J-gene trimming was reported in a later analysis.

Healthy people donating bone marrow made up the donors. Concerning this clone: Its specificity is not known.

Both 60 Vbeta primers and 13 Jbeta primers went into the PCR. Data came from immunoSEQ multiplex PCR; TCRdb stores just in-frame clones and leaves some out. Seen here are about 43,000 clones, about 60% observed once, and the top ten hold roughly 9.3%. The receptor was derived from a human donor in good health. Sequencing was carried out using PBMCs.

The CDR3 DNA sequence: TGTGCCTGGAGAGGGGACAGGGGCCATTCACCCCTCCACTTT. It codes for CAWRGDRGHSPLHF. The chain employs TRBV30 and TRBJ1-6, with TRBD1 matching over 10 bases. The CDR3 sequence is 14 residues long. The trim removed 3 bases at V and 8 bases at J, leaving 4 bases unmatched. Germline V gene sequence: CDR1 GTSNPN, CDR2 SVGIG (reference sequence). The complete variable domain, with remaining parts taken from reference TRBV30 and TRBJ1-6, reads SQTIHQWPATLVQPVGSPLSLECTVEGTSNPNLYWYRQAAGRGLQLLFYSVGIGQISSEVPQNLSASRPQDRQFILSSKKLLLSDSGFYLCAWRGDRGHSPLHFGNGTRLTVT.